The entry below gives a single T cell receptor (beta chain) sequence along with its context. Its specificity is not known. This record comes from a study of OX40 agonist ivuxolimab in advanced cancers. Study-level results: Among patients with partial responses at 0.1-3.0 mg/kg, clonal expansion was among the lowest.

Autoimmune disease history or systemic immunosuppression disqualified patients. Germline assignment: CDR1 SGHNT and CDR2 YYREEE (reference sequence). V was trimmed by 6 bases and J by 0 bases, leaving 19 bases between them. CDR3 length: 17 residues. The method was immunoSEQ multiplex PCR; TCRdb's version includes in-frame clones alone and lacks a portion of them. The sample holds 50,000 to 80,000 clones; roughly four fifths are singletons and the top ten take 9.8%. The sample was CD4+ or CD8+ T cells sorted from blood, taken in a trial of the OX40 agonist ivuxolimab. This TCR was recovered from an adult with an advanced solid tumor such as melanoma, head and neck, liver or kidney cancer. J is TRBJ2-1 and V is TRBV5-4, with D perhaps TRBD2 (5 bases). In DNA form, the CDR3 reads TGTGCCAGCACCCCAGCGAACGGGATTAGCTCCTACAATGAGCAGTTCTTC. Encoded protein: CASTPANGISSYNEQFF.